Below, 10 T cell receptor beta chains from the same sample are listed, as sequenced in a study of cytomegalovirus exposure and HLA in healthy donors. 60 Vbeta and 13 Jbeta primers were used in PCR. The table came from immunoSEQ multiplex PCR; TCRdb's copy has only in-frame clones and leaves some out. The sample holds around 200,000 clones; more than 60% are singletons and the top ten take about 14%. The sample was PBMCs. These TCRs come from a man aged 40-55 years in good health and CMV-seronegative.

The V and J genes are TRBV27 and TRBJ1-1; 7 nucleotides align to TRBD1. The germline CDR1 and CDR2 sequences are MNHEY and SMNVEV (reference sequence). After removal of 2 bases from V and 8 bases from J, the junction contained 8 bases not matched to a gene. This CDR3 spans 14 amino acids. This CDR3 is CASSLGSRQGEAFF. In DNA form, the CDR3 reads TGTGCCAGCAGTTTAGGTTCACGACAGGGCGAAGCTTTCTTT.

The chain combines TRBV4-2 with TRBJ2-5; 9 bases are shared with TRBD2. Per the germline V gene, CDR1 is LGHNA and CDR2 is YNFKEQ. V lost 4 bases, J lost 6 bases, and 12 bases stayed unmatched. The CDR3 runs 16 residues. The CDR3 region has the DNA TGTGCCAGCAGCCCGAAACTGCGGGAGGGCCCCAAGACCCAGTACTTC. Residues: CASSPKLREGPKTQYF.

The chain links TRBV7-7 to TRBJ2-7; D ambiguous. Trimming shortened V by 6 bases and J by 3 bases, and 15 bases separated the two germline ends. Looked up from germline, CDR1 is SSHAT and CDR2 is FNYEAQ (reference sequence). CDR3 size: 14 residues. The CDR3 nucleotides are TGTGCCAGCAGGCCGGAGACTCCCCTCTACGAGCAGTACTTC. Residues: CASRPETPLYEQYF.

The chain carries TRBV10-3 and TRBJ2-5, with 8 nucleotides matching TRBD2. The V gene's germline CDR1 is ENHRY and CDR2 SYGVKD. The CDR3 runs to 15 residues. The V gene end was trimmed by 4 bases and the J gene end by 3 bases; junction bases not matched to a gene: 7. The DNA of the CDR3 is TGTGCCATCAGTGTCGGTAGCGGGATTGAAGAGACCCAGTACTTC. Residues: CAISVGSGIEETQYF.

As to this clone: The sample contains more than one DNA sequence encoding this CDR3. The chain couples TRBV18 to TRBJ2-1; no clear D. V lost 2 bases and J 4 bases, leaving 6 bases between the germline ends. The V gene's germline CDR1 is KGHSH and CDR2 LQKENI. This CDR3 has 13 amino acids. The CDR3 is CASSPLQYNEQFF. CDR3 nucleotide sequence: TGTGCCAGCTCACCATTACAGTACAATGAGCAGTTCTTC.

Points on this clone: Other DNA sequences in this sample translate to the same CDR3. The J gene is TRBJ2-7, the V gene TRBV27; 9 bases map to TRBD1. The J segment lost 3 bases and the V segment lost 2 bases, leaving 2 bases of the junction unmatched. Per the germline V gene, CDR1 is MNHEY and CDR2 is SMNVEV (reference sequence). This CDR3 region has 14 residues. Here the CDR3 reads CASSLGTGNYEQYF. The CDR3 DNA reads as TGTGCCAGCAGTTTAGGGACAGGGAACTACGAGCAGTACTTC.

J is TRBJ2-3 and V is TRBV7-6; 8 bases map to TRBD2. This CDR3 has 15 residues. V dropped 7 bases and J dropped 1; count of bases not matched to a gene: 7. The V gene's germline CDR1 is SGHVS and CDR2 FNYEAQ. This CDR3 reads CASTVSGVRTDTQYF. The CDR3 bases are TGTGCCAGCACCGTTAGCGGGGTTCGCACAGATACGCAGTATTTT.

The rearrangement links TRBV9 to TRBJ2-1; a weak D match, TRBD1 (5 bases). CDR3 size: 13 residues. V lost 2 bases to trimming and J lost 5 bases, with 8 bases between them. Per germline, CDR1 SGDLS and CDR2 YYNGEE. CDR3 sequence (DNA): TGTGCCAGCAGCGTGGGGCCCAACAATGAGCAGTTCTTC. Translating gives CASSVGPNNEQFF.

The chain employs TRBV7-2 and TRBJ2-7, with a weak D call TRBD2 (5 bases). Trimming removed 0 bases from V and 3 bases from J, with 12 bases in between. The CDR3 runs 15 residues. Germline-derived CDR1 and CDR2 are SGHTA and FQGNSA. The CDR3 loop is CASSLAHSRGYEQYF. CDR3 coding DNA: TGTGCCAGCAGCTTAGCTCACAGCCGGGGCTACGAGCAGTACTTC.

The chain uses TRBV5-4 and TRBJ1-1; D is perhaps TRBD1 (5 bases). Trimming removed 7 bases from V and 1 base from J, with 8 bases in between. Germline V CDR1 and CDR2: SGHNT, YYREEE (reference sequence). This CDR3 is built from 12 residues. CDR3: CASGGENTEAFF. The CDR3 DNA reads as TGTGCCAGCGGGGGGGAGAACACTGAAGCTTTCTTT.